The rows below give T cell receptor beta chains drawn from one sample of a study of blood T cell repertoires in COVID-19. TCRdb's copy holds only in-frame clones and misses some; the assay was immunoSEQ multiplex PCR. Of approximately 250,000 clones detected, around 84% appear once; the ten largest clones hold approximately 4.5%. Sequencing was done on a sample of PBMCs or T cells enriched from blood (not recorded which). These TCRs come from a man in his thirties or forties with acute COVID-19. Each CDR3 is given with its conserved first and last residue. A D gene is named only where the DNA matches it firmly. The size of a clone is reported for some rows only, either as once, few or many, or as a class for expanded clones.

j_call clone_size d_call v_call cdr3_aa cdr3_nt
TRBJ1-2 NA TRBD1 TRBV3-1/TRBV3-2 CASSQTVGQGAFVYGYTF TGTGCCAGCAGCCAAACTGTAGGACAGGGGGCTTTTGTCTATGGCTACACCTTC
TRBJ2-1 NA NA TRBV19 CASTNRASSYNEQFF TGTGCCAGTACCAACAGGGCTAGCTCCTACAATGAGCAGTTCTTC
TRBJ2-1 NA TRBD2 TRBV5-4 CASSLGGLAGGGEQFF TGTGCCAGCAGCTTGGGTGGGCTAGCGGGAGGAGGTGAGCAGTTCTTC
TRBJ2-3 NA TRBD2 TRBV6-4 CASSDTSGGRGTQYF TGTGCCAGCAGTGACACTAGCGGAGGACGCGGTACGCAGTATTTT
TRBJ2-2 NA NA TRBV9 CASSETGSLAPTGELFF TGTGCCAGCAGCGAGACAGGTTCCTTAGCCCCCACCGGGGAGCTGTTTTTT
TRBJ2-3 NA TRBD2 TRBV10-2 CASSEGRGGTDTQYF TGCGCCAGCAGTGAGGGGAGGGGAGGGACAGATACGCAGTATTTT
TRBJ1-2 once NA TRBV5-6 CASSPQANYGYTF TGTGCCAGCAGCCCCCAGGCTAACTATGGCTACACCTTC
TRBJ2-5 NA NA TRBV6-5 CASGQEETQYF TGTGCCAGCGGTCAGGAAGAGACCCAGTACTTC
TRBJ1-1 NA NA TRBV10-2 CASSARGLNTEAFF TGCGCCAGCAGTGCAAGGGGCTTGAACACTGAAGCTTTCTTT
TRBJ1-5 NA NA TRBV2 CASSDERRGLGNQPQHF TGTGCCAGCAGTGATGAGAGAAGAGGGTTGGGCAATCAGCCCCAGCATTTT
TRBJ2-1 few TRBD2 TRBV11-2 CASSLLGTSEVTEQFF TGTGCCAGCAGCTTACTCGGGACTAGCGAGGTGACTGAGCAGTTCTTC
TRBJ1-2 NA TRBD1 TRBV27 CASRSLNDRGRGYTF TGTGCCAGCAGAAGCTTAAACGACAGGGGAAGGGGCTACACCTTC
TRBJ1-5 NA TRBD1 TRBV5-6 CASSRNRGQVHQPQHF TGTGCCAGCAGCCGAAACCGTGGACAGGTTCATCAGCCCCAGCATTTT
TRBJ2-3 once NA TRBV29-1 CSVEGFTRGRTDTQYF TGCAGCGTTGAAGGGTTTACCCGGGGTCGCACAGATACGCAGTATTTT
TRBJ1-1 NA NA TRBV5-1 CASIPTVGTEAFF TGCGCCAGCATCCCGACAGTGGGGACTGAAGCTTTCTTT
TRBJ2-3 NA NA TRBV10-3 CAISNQGADTQYF TGTGCCATCAGTAATCAGGGTGCAGATACGCAGTATTTT
TRBJ1-2 NA TRBD1 TRBV12-5 CASGDGQGLGGYTF TGTGCTAGTGGAGATGGACAGGGATTGGGAGGCTACACCTTC
TRBJ1-2 once NA TRBV28 CASSPWGANYGYTF TGTGCCAGCAGTCCTTGGGGAGCTAACTATGGCTACACCTTC
TRBJ1-2 NA TRBD1 TRBV5-4 CASSSYNYRGDGYTF TGTGCCAGCAGCTCCTATAATTACAGGGGAGACGGCTACACCTTC
TRBJ1-6 NA NA TRBV6-5 CASSYSPVDNSPLHF TGTGCCAGCAGTTACTCGCCGGTGGATAATTCACCCCTCCACTTT
TRBJ1-1 NA TRBD1 TRBV9 CASSVEDRGPTTEAFF TGTGCCAGCAGCGTAGAGGATAGGGGGCCGACCACTGAAGCTTTCTTT
TRBJ1-5 NA TRBD1 TRBV12-3/TRBV12-4 CASMTGEGQPQHF TGTGCCAGCATGACAGGGGAGGGTCAGCCCCAGCATTTT
TRBJ1-5 NA NA TRBV10-1 CASSERTLYQPQHF TGCGCCAGCAGTGAGCGGACACTCTATCAGCCCCAGCATTTT
TRBJ2-1 NA TRBD1 TRBV5-8 CASRRTGLNEQFF TGTGCCAGCAGGAGGACAGGTCTCAATGAGCAGTTCTTC
TRBJ1-4 NA TRBD1 TRBV5-1 CASSLAMGQGEKLFF TGCGCCAGCAGCTTGGCCATGGGACAGGGAGAAAAACTGTTTTTT
TRBJ1-1 NA TRBD1 TRBV19 CASRTRQGRDTEAFF TGTGCCAGTAGAACGAGACAGGGCCGGGACACTGAAGCTTTCTTT
TRBJ2-5 few TRBD2 TRBV6-2/TRBV6-3 CASSYQAGGVQETQYF TGTGCCAGCAGTTACCAAGCGGGAGGGGTGCAAGAGACCCAGTACTTC
TRBJ1-1 NA TRBD1 TRBV6-5 CASSWGQGRNTEAFF TGTGCCAGCAGTTGGGGACAGGGGCGGAACACTGAAGCTTTCTTT
TRBJ2-2 NA TRBD2 TRBV12-5 CASGSGVGLAGRTGELFF TGTGCTAGTGGTTCTGGTGTGGGACTAGCGGGAAGAACCGGGGAGCTGTTTTTT
TRBJ2-1 NA TRBD1 TRBV19 CASKTPGGSFNEQFF TGTGCCAGCAAAACCCCAGGGGGCAGCTTCAATGAGCAGTTCTTC
TRBJ2-1 NA TRBD1 TRBV19 CASTATGGASDEQFF TGTGCCAGTACTGCCACAGGGGGCGCCTCCGATGAGCAGTTCTTC
TRBJ2-3 NA NA TRBV27 CASSRTESTDTQYF TGTGCCAGCAGCCGGACAGAGAGCACAGATACGCAGTATTTT
TRBJ1-5 NA NA TRBV11-2 CASSQLAGNQPQHF TGTGCCAGCAGCCAGCTAGCGGGCAATCAGCCCCAGCATTTT
TRBJ2-3 NA NA TRBV18 CASSPGPDTQYF TGTGCCAGCTCACCAGGCCCGGATACGCAGTATTTT
TRBJ1-6 once NA TRBV6-5 CASSTVPNSPLHF TGTGCCAGCTCTACAGTGCCAAATTCACCCCTCCACTTT
TRBJ1-2 NA NA TRBV7-9 CASSLYGGDYGYTF TGTGCCAGCAGCTTATACGGCGGAGACTATGGCTACACCTTC
TRBJ1-2 NA TRBD1 TRBV19 CASSILPTGADGYTF TGTGCCAGTAGTATATTACCTACAGGGGCGGATGGCTACACCTTC